The present T cell receptor (beta chain) was sequenced within a study of beta chain features in type 1 diabetes. Study as a whole: In age, gender and cell yields, patients were similar to healthy donors.

The sequenced template was cDNA made from the entire isolated RNA. Sequencing was performed with immunoSEQ multiplex PCR; in TCRdb, only in-frame clones are kept and a portion is missing. This table has about 340,000 clones, approximately 15% appearing once. V lost 3 bases and J 5 bases, leaving 10 bases between the germline ends. Germline V gives CDR1 KGHSH, CDR2 LQKENI. The CDR3 is 13 amino acids. Note on this clone: Its antigen remains unknown. The sample holds other DNA sequences that translate to the same CDR3.

Notes on the study in general: Patients with Type 1 diabetes showed moderately but significantly shorter TCRB CDR3s in all four CD4+ subsets.

Via the markers CD45RO/CCR7/CD25/CD127/CD95/CD27, stem cell-like memory, regulatory, central memory and naive CD4+ cells were sorted. This TCR was sampled from a woman between 18 and 29 years old with type 1 diabetes. The chain recombines TRBV18 with TRBJ1-1; tentatively, D is TRBD1 (5 bases). What was sequenced was naive CD4+ T cells from blood. CDR3 region: CASSPTGGTEAFF. CDR3 DNA sequence: TGTGCCAGCTCACCTACAGGTGGGACTGAAGCTTTCTTT.